The clone carrying this T cell receptor beta chain was observed a handful of times. Germline CDR1 LGHNA, CDR2 YNFKEQ. CDR3 size: 14 residues. The V segment lost 4 bases and the J segment 10 bases; nucleotides outside the gene matches: 5. TCRdb reprocessed the 5' RACE reads via MiXCR and lists one record per CDR3 protein. The table includes about 250,000 distinct CDR3 sequences, 7.5% detected once. This sample is part of a study of identical twins. These data were also filed under a second study, of yellow fever vaccine responses in identical twins.

This sequence originates from a young woman in good health. Sequencing was carried out using CD8+ T cells sorted from blood. The chain combines TRBV4-2 with TRBJ2-2; 11 bases agree with TRBD1. CDR3 residues: CASSPGQGALELFF. The DNA for the CDR3 is TGTGCCAGCAGCCCTGGACAGGGGGCCCTGGAGCTGTTTTTT.